This T cell receptor (beta chain) was retrieved from a study of T-cell reconstitution after alpha-beta-depleted transplantation in children. Findings of the study overall: Some patients owed their high day-60 TCRbeta diversity to surviving recipient T cells and thymic progenitors. Expanded graft clones, several hundred of them, were reportedly the source of alpha-beta T cells about two months after transplant. By one year post-transplant, T-cell counts and diversity largely arose from T cells that were newly produced.

The CDR3 extends over 15 amino acids. Trimming cost V 2 bases and J 4 bases, with 12 bases left between them. On this clonotype: Its antigen is not identified.

Unique molecular identifiers were incorporated when the TCRbeta library was constructed. TCRdb processed the PCR reads anew with MiXCR; each CDR3 protein has one entry. The data show some 830,000 distinct CDR3 sequences, with roughly 15% seen just once and approximately 5% held by the top ten. The V call is TRBV12-3 or TRBV12-4, the J call TRBJ2-4; weak D call: TRBD2 (6 bases). The TCR originated in a male patient under 18 who had a stem cell transplant for acute lymphoblastic leukemia, so the T cells may come from the graft donor. Here the sequenced sample was PBMCs, mostly from graft donor cells, taken 360 days after TCRalphabeta/CD19-depleted stem cell transplant. The CDR3 sequence is CASSLKAGRKNIQYF. The CDR3 nucleotides are TGTGCCAGCAGTTTAAAAGCGGGCCGGAAAAACATTCAGTACTTC.